This T cell receptor beta chain came from a study of tumor-infiltrating lymphocytes in primary liver carcinoma. The roughly 17-32 mg bulk tissue piece was not sorted before simultaneous RNA and DNA extraction. Every tumor specimen contained over 75% viable tumor cells. With a constant-region primer, TCR beta cDNA was made from approximately 500 ng of total RNA. Generation of the TCR beta libraries relied on three nested multiplex PCR rounds using slightly modified ARM-PCR. Forward primers for TRBV1-TRBV30 and a C-beta reverse primer served the first two PCR rounds, at roughly 10 cycles each. TCRdb called the multiplex PCR reads again in MiXCR, with one record for every CDR3 protein. The profile shows tens of thousands of distinct CDR3 sequences, 72% of them singletons. The study, taken as a whole, reports: In tumor-adjacent and tumor-blood pairs, overlap was lower than in tumor region pairs.

For this clonotype: Its antigen is unidentified. At one end, the junction sequence differs from germline, possibly due to a read error.

From germline, CDR1 is LGHNT and CDR2 FRNRAP. The CDR3 sequence is 12 residues long. Sequencing was done on a sample of liver tumor tissue from sampling region 1. Subset described: tumor region T1, superior pole. The chain has TRBV12-5 and TRBJ2-1; a weak D match, TRBD2 (5 bases). This sequence was found in a man aged 40-55 years with primary liver carcinoma and hepatitis B virus infection. CDR3 nucleotide sequence: TGTACTAGTGGCACCGGCGGCAATGAGCAGGTCTTC. It codes for CTSGTGGNEQVF.